One sample yielded the 6 T cell receptor beta chains listed below, sequenced in a study of shared clonotypes between healthy human individuals. The assay was immunoSEQ multiplex PCR, and TCRdb's table has in-frame clones only and misses some. The table has under 2.5 million clones, less than 95% seen once. The sample comprised naive CD4+ T cells from PBMCs. Documented subset: CD45RA+ positively selected. Source of these receptors: a man between 18 and 29 years old in good health. Some clones in this sample may be carry-over from other donors' samples.

The rearrangement joins TRBV7-4 to TRBJ1-2; 9 nucleotides match TRBD1. V lost 7 bases and J lost 3; bases outside the gene matches: 15. CDR3 length: 17 amino acids. CDR1 is SGHVT and CDR2 is SQSDAQ in the germline V gene. For the CDR3, the DNA is TGTGCCAGCAACGGTGAGGGACAGGGCTATGTCGACTATGGCTACACCTTC. Its translation is CASNGEGQGYVDYGYTF.

This clone was seen only once. The chain recombines TRBV10-1 with TRBJ2-2; 8 positions match TRBD1. V gave up 4 bases and J gave up 4 bases; unmatched junction bases: 17. Germline CDR1 is WNHNN and CDR2 is SYGVQD (reference sequence). The CDR3 is 19 amino acids. CDR3 coding DNA: TGCGCCAGCAGTGGAGGGACAGGTCCCATCTCCCGACTCACCGGGGAGCTGTTTTTT. This encodes CASSGGTGPISRLTGELFF.

This clone appeared a single time. The chain couples TRBV7-2 to TRBJ2-5; 8 nucleotides agree with TRBD2. The CDR3 has 16 amino acids. Losses at the gene ends were 2 bases for V and 5 bases for J; bases not matched to a gene: 10. CDR1 is SGHTA, CDR2 FQGNSA, per germline. The CDR3 reads CASSLSSGRWGETQYF. The CDR3 DNA reads as TGTGCCAGCAGCTTATCCAGCGGGAGATGGGGGGAGACCCAGTACTTC.

For the CDR3, the DNA is TGTGCCAGTAGTAATGGGTGGACAGGGGTCGACGAGCAGTACTTC. It codes for CASSNGWTGVDEQYF. J is TRBJ2-7 and V is TRBV19; 9 bases align to TRBD1. V trimming: 4 bases; J trimming: 5 bases; junction bases outside the gene matches: 9. Germline V gives CDR1 LNHDA, CDR2 SQIVND (reference sequence). This CDR3 region has 15 residues. The variable domain in full, completed from reference TRBV19 and TRBJ2-7, reads DGGITQSPKYLFRKEGQNVTLSCEQNLNHDAMYWYRQDPGQGLRLIYYSQIVNDFQKGDIAEGYSVSREKKESFPLTVTSAQKNPTAFYLCASSNGWTGVDEQYFGPGTRLTVT.

The chain employs TRBV14 and TRBJ2-3, with 8 bases fitting TRBD1. V lost 5 bases to trimming and J lost 1 base; unmatched junction nucleotides: 5. This CDR3 has 15 amino acids. CDR1 and CDR2 from the germline V gene are SGHDN and FVKESK. The CDR3 protein is CASSSRQGRTDTQYF. The CDR3 DNA is TGTGCCAGCAGCTCACGACAGGGGCGCACAGATACGCAGTATTTT.

The genes are TRBV6-5 and TRBJ2-1; the D gene could be TRBD1 or TRBD2 (5 bases each). Germline CDR1 is MNHEY and CDR2 is SVGAGI. The germline V and J ends were trimmed by 6 bases and 10 bases, with 22 bases remaining between them. The CDR3 has 15 amino acids. For the CDR3, the DNA is TGTGCCAGCAGGCCCGGGGAGATAGGGGCCGGGGAGCAGTTCTTC. Translated, it gives CASRPGEIGAGEQFF.